This TCR beta chain stems from a study of T cells after yellow fever vaccination. Study context: When fractions had low cell numbers, they were prepared with SMART-Seq v4 Ultra Low Input.

This clonotype was picked up a small number of times. Researchers made TCR cDNA using 5'RACE template switching, and this step added a universal primer site and UMIs. From the 5' RACE reads, TCRdb called clonotypes with MiXCR, one entry per CDR3 protein. The table shows under 500,000 distinct CDR3 sequences, with roughly a sixth occurring only once. Trimming took 1 base from V and 4 from J, leaving 8 bases between them. Germline CDR1 and CDR2: SGHRS and YFSETQ. There are 13 residues in the CDR3. The sequencing here drew on PBMCs, taken before the yellow fever booster vaccination. The chain joins TRBV5-1 to TRBJ2-5, with D possibly called TRBD1 or TRBD2 (5 bases each). The sequence came from a man between 18 and 35 years old who received the YFV17D yellow fever vaccine. The CDR3 reads CASSLIGGETQYF. DNA for the CDR3: TGCGCCAGCAGCTTGATTGGGGGAGAGACCCAGTACTTC.